The present T cell receptor (beta chain) was sequenced within a study of cytomegalovirus exposure and HLA in healthy donors. Findings of the study overall: In vitro confirmation showed a few CMV-associated chains to be CMV antigen specific.

This CDR3 region has 15 residues. V dropped 6 bases and J dropped 2; count of bases not matched to a gene: 7. Germline lookup yields CDR1 SGHVS and CDR2 FQNEAQ. There are a few counts of this clone. Its specificity is unknown. In the PCR, 60 Vbeta and 13 Jbeta primers were used. Sequencing was performed with immunoSEQ multiplex PCR; in TCRdb, only in-frame clones are kept and a portion is missing. The sample comprises over 95,000 clones, about 78% of which are singletons, and around 3.5% rests with the top ten. The sequencing input was PBMCs. This sequence joins TRBV7-8 and TRBJ2-7, with 10 bases identical to TRBD2. The origin of this receptor is a man aged 35-49 years in good health and CMV-seronegative. The CDR3 protein is CASSLLAGETYEQYF. The CDR3 coding sequence is TGTGCCAGCAGTTTGCTAGCGGGGGAGACCTACGAGCAGTACTTC.